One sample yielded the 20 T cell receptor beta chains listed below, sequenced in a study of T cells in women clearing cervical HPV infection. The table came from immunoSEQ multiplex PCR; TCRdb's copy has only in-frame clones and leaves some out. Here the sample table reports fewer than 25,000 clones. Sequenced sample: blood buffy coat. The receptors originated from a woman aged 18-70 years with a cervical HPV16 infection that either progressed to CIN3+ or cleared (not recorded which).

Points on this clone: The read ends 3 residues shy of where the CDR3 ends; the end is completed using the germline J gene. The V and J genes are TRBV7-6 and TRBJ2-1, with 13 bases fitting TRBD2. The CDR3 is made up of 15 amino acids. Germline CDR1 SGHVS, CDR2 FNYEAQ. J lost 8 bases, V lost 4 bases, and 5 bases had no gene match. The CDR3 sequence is CASSSTSGRRYEQFF. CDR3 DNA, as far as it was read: TGTGCCAGCAGCTCGACTAGCGGGAGGCGGTATGAG.

The CDR3 DNA, read in part, is TGTGCCATCAGCGGGACTAGCGGGAGTCGCGAGACC. It yields the protein CAISGTSGSRET. The full CDR3 protein is CAISGTSGSRETQYF. The chain links TRBV10-3 to TRBJ2-5; 14 positions match TRBD2. The CDR3 is cut off 3 residues early in the read; its end comes from the germline J gene. The germline V gene encodes CDR1 ENHRY and CDR2 SYGVKD. This CDR3 spans 15 amino acids. V was clipped by 6 bases and J by 5 bases; unmatched bases: 5.

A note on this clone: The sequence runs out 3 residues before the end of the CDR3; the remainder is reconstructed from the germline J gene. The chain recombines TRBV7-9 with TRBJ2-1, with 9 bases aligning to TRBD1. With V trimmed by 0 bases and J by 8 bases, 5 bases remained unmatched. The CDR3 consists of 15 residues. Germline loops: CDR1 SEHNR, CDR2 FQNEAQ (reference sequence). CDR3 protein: CASSLATGGSDEQFF. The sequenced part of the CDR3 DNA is TGTGCCAGCAGCTTAGCTACAGGGGGCTCCGATGAG.

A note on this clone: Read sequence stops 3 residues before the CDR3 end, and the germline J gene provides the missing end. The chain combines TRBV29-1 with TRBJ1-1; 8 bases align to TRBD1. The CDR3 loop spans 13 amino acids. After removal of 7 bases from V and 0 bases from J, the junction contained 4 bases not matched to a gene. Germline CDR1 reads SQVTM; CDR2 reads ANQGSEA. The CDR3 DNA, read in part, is TGCAGCGCGCAGGGGGCTATGAACACTGAA. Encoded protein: CSAQGAMNTE. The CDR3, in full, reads CSAQGAMNTEAFF.

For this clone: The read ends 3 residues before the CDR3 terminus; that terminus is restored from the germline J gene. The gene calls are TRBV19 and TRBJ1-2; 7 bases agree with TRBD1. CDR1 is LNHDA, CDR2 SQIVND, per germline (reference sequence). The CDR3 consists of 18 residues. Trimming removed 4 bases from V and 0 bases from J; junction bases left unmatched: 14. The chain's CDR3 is CASSTLPGQAPPNYGYTF. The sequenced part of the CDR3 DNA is TGTGCCAGTAGTACACTCCCCGGACAGGCGCCTCCTAACTATGGC.

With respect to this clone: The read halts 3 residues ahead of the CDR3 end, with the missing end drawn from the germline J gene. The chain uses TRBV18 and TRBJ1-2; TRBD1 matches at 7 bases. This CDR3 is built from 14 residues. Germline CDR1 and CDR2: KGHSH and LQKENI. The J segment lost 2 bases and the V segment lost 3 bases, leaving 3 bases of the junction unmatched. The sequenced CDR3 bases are TGTGCCAGCTCACCCTCGGGACAGAACTATGGC. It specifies CASSPSGQNYG. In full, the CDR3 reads CASSPSGQNYGYTF.

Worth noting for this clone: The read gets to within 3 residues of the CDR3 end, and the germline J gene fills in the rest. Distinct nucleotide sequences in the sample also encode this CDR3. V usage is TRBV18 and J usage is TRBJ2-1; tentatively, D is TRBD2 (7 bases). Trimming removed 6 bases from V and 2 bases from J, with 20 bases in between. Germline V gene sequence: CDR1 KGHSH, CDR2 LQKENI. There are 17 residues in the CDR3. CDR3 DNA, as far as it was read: TGTGCCAGCTCCCCCTCCTATCGGGGGGCTACCTACAATGAG. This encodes CASSPSYRGATYNE. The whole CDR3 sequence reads CASSPSYRGATYNEQFF.

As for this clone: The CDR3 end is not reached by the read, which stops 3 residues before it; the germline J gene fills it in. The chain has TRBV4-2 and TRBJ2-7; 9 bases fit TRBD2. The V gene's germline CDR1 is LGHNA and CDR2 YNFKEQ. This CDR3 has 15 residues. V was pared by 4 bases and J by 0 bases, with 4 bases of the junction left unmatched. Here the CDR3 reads CASSPLAGSSYEQYF. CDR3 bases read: TGTGCCAGCAGCCCACTAGCGGGTAGCTCCTACGAG.

The CDR3 protein is CASSLGRGYEKLFF. The sequenced part of the CDR3 DNA is TGTGCCAGCAGCTTAGGCAGGGGGTATGAAAAG. The chain carries TRBV13 and TRBJ2-2, with 7 bases aligning to TRBD1. The observed sequence ends 3 residues before the CDR3 terminus, with the missing tail filled in from the germline J gene. Germline CDR1 and CDR2: PRHDT and FYEKMQ (reference sequence). The CDR3 spans 14 residues.

The CDR3 reads CASSRTGDHEQFF. The covered CDR3 bases are TGTGCCAGCTCACGTACAGGGGATCATGAG. This rearrangement joins TRBV18 to TRBJ2-1, with TRBD1 matching 7 bases. The CDR3 end is not reached by the read, which stops 3 residues before it; the germline J gene fills it in. Trimming at V came to 4 bases and at J to 8 bases, leaving 5 bases not matched to a gene. CDR3 length: 13 amino acids. Germline V CDR1 and CDR2: KGHSH, LQKENI.

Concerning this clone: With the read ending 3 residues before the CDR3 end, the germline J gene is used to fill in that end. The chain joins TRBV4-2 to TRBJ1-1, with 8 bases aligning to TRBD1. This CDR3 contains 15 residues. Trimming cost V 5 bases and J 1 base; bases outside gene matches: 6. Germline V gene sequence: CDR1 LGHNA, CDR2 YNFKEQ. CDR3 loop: CASSSGQGENTEAFF. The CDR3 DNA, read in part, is TGTGCCAGCAGCTCTGGACAGGGAGAGAACACTGAA.

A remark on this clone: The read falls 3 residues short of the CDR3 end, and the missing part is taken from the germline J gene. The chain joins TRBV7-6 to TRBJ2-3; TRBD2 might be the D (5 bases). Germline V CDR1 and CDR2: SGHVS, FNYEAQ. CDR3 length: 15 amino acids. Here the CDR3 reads CASSLGPASNQPQYF. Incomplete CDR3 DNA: TGTGCCAGCAGCTTAGGCCCGGCTAGCAATCAGCCG. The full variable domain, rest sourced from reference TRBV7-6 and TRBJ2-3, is GAGVSQSPRYKVTKRGQDVALRCDPISGHVSLYWYRQALGQGPEFLTYFNYEAQQDKSGLPNDRFSAERPEGSISTLTIQRTEQRDSAMYRCASSLGPASNQPQYFGPGTRLTVL.

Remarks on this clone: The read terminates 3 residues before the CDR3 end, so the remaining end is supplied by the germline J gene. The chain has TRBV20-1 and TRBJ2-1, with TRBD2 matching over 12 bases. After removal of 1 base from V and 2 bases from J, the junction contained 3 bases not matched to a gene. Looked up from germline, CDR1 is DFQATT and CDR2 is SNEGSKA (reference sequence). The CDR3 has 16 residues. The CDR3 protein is CSARGLAGETYNEQFF. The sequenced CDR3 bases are TGCAGTGCTAGAGGACTAGCGGGAGAAACCTACAATGAG.

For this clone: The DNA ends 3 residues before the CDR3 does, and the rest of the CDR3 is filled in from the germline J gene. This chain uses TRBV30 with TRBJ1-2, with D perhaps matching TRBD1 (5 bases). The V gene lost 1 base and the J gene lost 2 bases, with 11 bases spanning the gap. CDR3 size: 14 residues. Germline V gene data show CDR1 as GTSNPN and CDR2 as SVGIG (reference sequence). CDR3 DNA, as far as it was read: TGTGCCTGGAGTGCCCAGGGCAGCAACTATGGC. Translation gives CAWSAQGSNYG. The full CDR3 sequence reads CAWSAQGSNYGYTF.

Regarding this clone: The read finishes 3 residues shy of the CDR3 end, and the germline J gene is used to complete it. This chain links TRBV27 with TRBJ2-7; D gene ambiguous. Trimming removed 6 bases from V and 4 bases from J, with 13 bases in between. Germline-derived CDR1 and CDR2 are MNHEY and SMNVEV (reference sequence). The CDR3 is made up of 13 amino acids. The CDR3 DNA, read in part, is TGTGCCAGCAGCCTTTCCTTTAGATACGAG. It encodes CASSLSFRYE. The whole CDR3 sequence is CASSLSFRYEQYF.

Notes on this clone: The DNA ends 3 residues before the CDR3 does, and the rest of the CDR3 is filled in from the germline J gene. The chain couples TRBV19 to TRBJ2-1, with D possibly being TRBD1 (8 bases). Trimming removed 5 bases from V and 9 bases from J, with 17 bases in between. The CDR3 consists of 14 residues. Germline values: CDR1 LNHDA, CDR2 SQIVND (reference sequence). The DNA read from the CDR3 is TGTGCCAGTAGTTTTACAGGGGGAGGGGGTGAG. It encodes CASSFTGGGGE. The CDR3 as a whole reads CASSFTGGGGEQFF.

The CDR3 DNA, read in part, is TGCGCCAGCAGTCAATCGAGGCACAACCTAGGGGAGACG. As protein: CASSQSRHNLGET. The whole CDR3 region reads CASSQSRHNLGETQYF. V usage is TRBV23-1 and J usage is TRBJ2-3; TRBD1 or TRBD2 may be the D gene (5 bases each). The read halts 3 residues ahead of the CDR3 end, with the missing end drawn from the germline J gene. TRBV23-1 is placed among ORFs of uncertain function. The CDR3 length is 16 residues.

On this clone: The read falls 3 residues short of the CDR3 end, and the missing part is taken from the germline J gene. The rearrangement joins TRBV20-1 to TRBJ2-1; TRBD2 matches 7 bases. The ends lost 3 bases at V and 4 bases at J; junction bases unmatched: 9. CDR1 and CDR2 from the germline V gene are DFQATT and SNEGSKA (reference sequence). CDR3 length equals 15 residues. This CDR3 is CSASGPGLYYNEQFF. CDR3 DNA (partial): TGCAGTGCTAGTGGGCCGGGACTATATTACAATGAG.

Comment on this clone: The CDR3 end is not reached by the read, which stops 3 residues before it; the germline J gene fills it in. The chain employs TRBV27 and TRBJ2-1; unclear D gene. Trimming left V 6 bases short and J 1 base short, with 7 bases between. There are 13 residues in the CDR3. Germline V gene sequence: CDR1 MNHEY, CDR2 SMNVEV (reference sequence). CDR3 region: CASSSRSYNEQFF. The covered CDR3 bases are TGTGCCAGCAGCTCTCGGTCCTACAATGAG.

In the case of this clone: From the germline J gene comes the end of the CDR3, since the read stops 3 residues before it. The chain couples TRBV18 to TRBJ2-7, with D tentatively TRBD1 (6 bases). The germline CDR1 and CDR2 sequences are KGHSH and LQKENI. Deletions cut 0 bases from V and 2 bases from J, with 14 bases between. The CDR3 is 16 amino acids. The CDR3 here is CASSPPVGQLTYEQYF. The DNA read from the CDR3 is TGTGCCAGCTCACCACCCGTAGGACAGTTGACCTACGAG.